This T cell receptor (beta chain) was recovered during a study of blood T cell repertoires in COVID-19. Turning to the study itself: The study drew acute and convalescent COVID-19 samples from the United States, Italy and Spain. T cells, B-cell-depleted T cells, or PBMCs supplied cDNA or gDNA.

Germline CDR1 is SGHRS and CDR2 is YFSETQ. The CDR3 extends over 15 amino acids. V lost 4 bases and J lost 4; bases outside the gene matches: 7. The data were produced by immunoSEQ multiplex PCR, yet TCRdb's version contains in-frame clones alone and is incomplete. The table includes 200,000 or so clones, roughly four fifths detected once. Enrolment of Seattle patients took place during active infection, and they were followed longitudinally. Sequencing was performed on peripheral blood. This receptor was taken from a woman older than 75 with COVID-19, enrolled during active disease. The rearrangement links TRBV5-1 to TRBJ2-1; 8 nucleotides match TRBD1. The CDR3 DNA is TGCGCCAGCAGCGCCGGACAGGGCACATACAATGAGCAGTTCTTC. It specifies CASSAGQGTYNEQFF.